Listed here are 27 T cell receptor beta chains from one sample, sequenced in a study of control samples from healthy donors and cancer patients. The method was immunoSEQ multiplex PCR; TCRdb's version includes in-frame clones alone and lacks a portion of them. The table lists some 130,000 clones, 80% to 95% of them singletons. The specimen sequenced was blood. Receptors were obtained from a man aged 40-50 years in good health.

The chain combines TRBV16 with TRBJ1-4, with D maybe TRBD1 (6 bases). CDR3 length: 19 amino acids. Trimming took off 5 bases at V and 7 bases at J, with 29 bases between the two ends. The germline gives CDR1 KGHSY, CDR2 FQNENV. The CDR3 nucleotides are TGTGCCAGCAGCGACTACGATTTCCAGGGGCTGGGATCTAGTGAAAAACTGTTTTTT. It is translated as CASSDYDFQGLGSSEKLFF.

This chain links TRBV5-4 with TRBJ1-1; the D gene is possibly TRBD1 (5 bases). From germline, CDR1 is SGHNT and CDR2 YYREEE (reference sequence). V lost 7 bases and J lost 2, with 18 bases in between. The CDR3 is 15 amino acids. CDR3 loop: CASSPWGRPNTEAFF. The CDR3 region has the DNA TGTGCCAGCTCCCCGTGGGGCAGACCCAACACTGAAGCTTTCTTT.

The genes are TRBV2 and TRBJ1-2, with a tentative D call TRBD1 (5 bases). Germline lookup yields CDR1 SNHLY and CDR2 FYNNEI. The CDR3 spans 14 residues. V lost 7 bases and J lost 7, with 19 bases in between. CDR3 bases: TGTGCCAGCAACCCAGACTTGGGGCAGCTTGGCTACACCTTC. Protein product: CASNPDLGQLGYTF. The full variable domain, completed using reference TRBV2 and TRBJ1-2, is EPEVTQTPSHQVTQMGQEVILRCVPISNHLYFYWYRQILGQKVEFLVSFYNNEISEKSEIFDDQFSVERPDGSNFTLKIRSTKLEDSAMYFCASNPDLGQLGYTFGSGTRLTVV.

The V and J genes are TRBV6-1 and TRBJ2-2; D is ambiguous. Germline CDR1 and CDR2: MNHNS and SASEGT. The V and J ends lost 2 bases and 7 bases respectively, with 8 bases between them. The length of the CDR3 is 13 residues. The CDR3 region is CASSETLNGELFF. The CDR3, as DNA: TGTGCCAGCAGTGAAACCTTGAACGGGGAGCTGTTTTTT.

V is TRBV5-6 and J is TRBJ1-6; the match to TRBD1 covers 9 bases. The junction had 7 bases not matched to a gene; V was cut back by 4 bases and J by 2 bases. CDR1 is SGHDT and CDR2 is YYEEEE in the germline V gene. The CDR3 contains 17 residues. CDR3 DNA: TGTGCCAGCAGCATGGGACAGGGAACAACCTATAATTCACCCCTCCACTTT. Its protein product is CASSMGQGTTYNSPLHF.

This clone was counted once. The chain links TRBV19 to TRBJ2-3; weak D call: TRBD2 (6 bases). Per the germline V gene, CDR1 is LNHDA and CDR2 is SQIVND (reference sequence). This CDR3 comprises 18 residues. Trimming shortened V by 4 bases and J by 0 bases, and 20 bases separated the two germline ends. The CDR3 DNA is TGTGCCAGTAGTACTTACCGGGACTCTGGTGGGAGCACAGATACGCAGTATTTT. Amino acids: CASSTYRDSGGSTDTQYF.

This chain links TRBV7-9 with TRBJ2-5, with D perhaps matching TRBD2 (6 bases). Trimming took off 4 bases at V and 2 bases at J, with 14 bases between the two ends. This CDR3 has 15 amino acids. The germline CDR1 and CDR2 sequences are SEHNR and FQNEAQ (reference sequence). The CDR3 reads CASSSGGNTQETQYF. The CDR3, as DNA: TGTGCCAGCAGCTCCGGGGGAAATACTCAAGAGACCCAGTACTTC.

The chain recombines TRBV6-4 with TRBJ1-5, with a possible D match to TRBD1 (5 bases). The V gene's germline CDR1 is MRHNA and CDR2 SNTAGT. The CDR3 loop spans 16 amino acids. Trimming removed 0 bases from V and 4 bases from J, with 13 bases in between. CDR3: CASSDSRPTDNQPQHF. The CDR3 DNA reads TGTGCCAGCAGTGACTCGAGGCCGACAGATAATCAGCCCCAGCATTTT.

The J gene is TRBJ1-5, the V gene TRBV6-6; unclear D gene. The V end lost 4 bases, the J end lost 3 bases, and 13 bases lay between the germline ends. The CDR3 spans 15 residues. In germline, CDR1 is MNHNY, CDR2 SVGAGI (reference sequence). The CDR3 loop reads CASSWEGASNQPQHF. The CDR3 DNA is TGTGCCAGCAGTTGGGAGGGAGCGTCCAATCAGCCCCAGCATTTT.

The chain uses TRBV5-1 and TRBJ2-1, with 13 positions matching TRBD2. Trimming at V came to 1 base and at J to 2 bases, leaving 9 bases not matched to a gene. In germline, CDR1 is SGHRS, CDR2 YFSETQ. The CDR3 length is 19 residues. DNA for the CDR3: TGCGCCAGCAGCTTGTGGGGGACTAGCGGGACTTCTCCCTACAATGAGCAGTTCTTC. Residues: CASSLWGTSGTSPYNEQFF.

The V and J genes are TRBV13 and TRBJ2-7; 9 nucleotides match TRBD2. This CDR3 spans 15 amino acids. J gave up 3 bases and V 2 bases, and 5 bases lay outside the gene matches. CDR1 is PRHDT and CDR2 is FYEKMQ in the germline V gene (reference sequence). The chain's CDR3 is CASSLRLAANYEQYF. As DNA, the CDR3 is TGTGCCAGCAGCTTACGACTAGCGGCAAACTACGAGCAGTACTTC.

This clone was counted only a few times. The V and J genes are TRBV9 and TRBJ1-1; 10 bases match TRBD1. V trimming: 3 bases; J trimming: 7 bases; junction bases outside the gene matches: 3. Germline V CDR1 and CDR2: SGDLS, YYNGEE. The CDR3 loop spans 13 amino acids. CDR3 nucleotide sequence: TGTGCCAGCAGCGAGGGGACAGGGGATGAAGCTTTCTTT. It encodes CASSEGTGDEAFF.

A single count supports this clone. The chain employs TRBV9 and TRBJ1-3; 7 bases fit TRBD1. V was clipped by 4 bases and J by 1 base; unmatched bases: 5. The germline V gene has CDR1 SGDLS and CDR2 YYNGEE. CDR3 length equals 15 residues. CDR3 in DNA: TGTGCCAGCAGCCCGGAGGGGGCGTCTGGAAACACCATATATTTT. Its protein is CASSPEGASGNTIYF.

V is TRBV6-4 and J is TRBJ2-2; the D gene is possibly TRBD1 (6 bases). The V end was cut by 0 bases, the J end by 4 bases, with 9 bases between. CDR3 length equals 15 residues. CDR1 is MRHNA and CDR2 is SNTAGT in the germline V gene. In DNA form, the CDR3 reads TGTGCCAGCAGTGACTCCAACAGGGTCACCGGGGAGCTGTTTTTT. Translated, it gives CASSDSNRVTGELFF.

A single count supports this clone. The rearrangement uses TRBV5-1 and TRBJ2-5, with D perhaps matching TRBD1 (7 bases). Deletions cut 4 bases from V and 5 bases from J, with 18 bases between. CDR1 SGHRS and CDR2 YFSETQ come from the germline V gene. The length of the CDR3 is 15 residues. The CDR3 coding sequence is TGCGCCAGCAGCGGAGGGACAGCCAACGTGGAGACCCAGTACTTC. Translating gives CASSGGTANVETQYF.

This chain connects TRBV4-1 to TRBJ1-4; a weak D match, TRBD1 (5 bases). Germline V gene lookup returns CDR1 MGHRA and CDR2 YSYEKL. CDR3 length: 17 amino acids. Trimming took 1 base from V and 3 from J, leaving 15 bases between them. Here the CDR3 reads CASSQGVSGGSNEKLFF. CDR3 coding DNA: TGCGCCAGCAGCCAAGGCGTTTCTGGGGGTTCTAATGAAAAACTGTTTTTT.

The rearrangement joins TRBV28 to TRBJ1-2; unclear D gene. The CDR3 sequence is 12 residues long. The V gene's germline CDR1 is MDHEN and CDR2 SYDVKM. V shed 2 bases and J shed 4 bases, with 5 bases lying between them. The CDR3 sequence: CASSLGSYGYTF. The CDR3 nucleotides are TGTGCCAGCAGTTTAGGCAGCTATGGCTACACCTTC.

This clone has a handful of counts. The V and J genes are TRBV15 and TRBJ2-1; no clear D gene. Germline V CDR1 and CDR2: LNHNV, YYDKDF (reference sequence). CDR3 length equals 19 residues. The V and J ends lost 0 bases and 0 bases respectively, with 18 bases between them. The CDR3 protein is CATSRDRNLGPSSYNEQFF. The CDR3 DNA follows: TGTGCCACCAGCAGAGATCGAAATCTCGGCCCCAGCTCCTACAATGAGCAGTTCTTC. Looking up the rest from reference TRBV15 and TRBJ2-1 gives the full variable domain: DAMVIQNPRYQVTQFGKPVTLSCSQTLNHNVMYWYQQKSSQAPKLLFHYYDKDFNNEADTPDNFQSRRPNTSFCFLDIRSPGLGDTAMYLCATSRDRNLGPSSYNEQFFGPGTRLTVL.

The CDR3 spells CSVGTWGYTF. The CDR3 DNA reads as TGCAGCGTTGGGACGTGGGGCTACACCTTC. This sequence joins TRBV29-1 and TRBJ1-2; unclear D gene. Germline V gene sequence: CDR1 SQVTM, CDR2 ANQGSEA. This CDR3 is 10 amino acids long. Trimming cost V 4 bases and J 8 bases, with 8 bases left between them. The variable domain in full, completed from reference TRBV29-1 and TRBJ1-2, reads SAVISQKPSRDICQRGTSLTIQCQVDSQVTMMFWYRQQPGQSLTLIATANQGSEATYESGFVIDKFPISRPNLTFSTLTVSNMSPEDSSIYLCSVGTWGYTFGSGTRLTVV.

The chain is built from TRBV5-1 and TRBJ2-1, with 11 bases lining up with TRBD2. V dropped 4 bases and J dropped 5; count of bases not matched to a gene: 5. Germline assignment: CDR1 SGHRS and CDR2 YFSETQ. The CDR3 runs 15 residues. The CDR3 DNA is TGCGCCAGCAGCCCGGGACTAGCGGATGACAATGAGCAGTTCTTC. It yields the protein CASSPGLADDNEQFF.

The V and J genes are TRBV6-1 and TRBJ2-1; 7 bases agree with TRBD1. CDR3 length: 18 amino acids. Unmatched junction bases numbered 11, after V lost 3 bases and J lost 0 bases. Germline V lookup: CDR1 MNHNS, CDR2 SASEGT. CDR3 loop: CASSDPSGQPSSYNEQFF. CDR3 coding DNA: TGTGCCAGCAGTGATCCCTCGGGACAGCCGAGCTCCTACAATGAGCAGTTCTTC.

J is TRBJ2-1 and V is TRBV12-3 or TRBV12-4; either TRBD1 or TRBD2 may supply D (5 bases each). The CDR3 totals 12 residues. The V and J ends lost 6 bases and 14 bases respectively, with 17 bases between them. This CDR3 is CASSRTQGFEFF. For the CDR3, the DNA is TGTGCCAGCAGCCGGACTCAGGGCTTCGAGTTCTTC.

The rearrangement joins TRBV27 to TRBJ2-7; D gene ambiguous. Trimming cost V 3 bases and J 1 base, with 7 bases left between them. Germline V gene sequence: CDR1 MNHEY, CDR2 SMNVEV (reference sequence). This CDR3 is built from 13 residues. In DNA form, the CDR3 reads TGTGCCAGCAGTTTTCGAGCATCCTACGAGCAGTACTTC. Protein: CASSFRASYEQYF.

This chain uses TRBV7-2 with TRBJ2-4; D ambiguous. This CDR3 contains 15 residues. Trimming shortened V by 1 base and J by 2 bases, and 9 bases separated the two germline ends. CDR1 and CDR2 from the germline V gene are SGHTA and FQGNSA. CDR3 region: CASSLETHTKNIQYF. As DNA, the CDR3 is TGTGCCAGCAGCTTAGAAACACACACCAAAAACATTCAGTACTTC.

This chain connects TRBV6-5 to TRBJ2-3; 8 bases line up with TRBD1. Germline CDR1 is MNHEY and CDR2 is SVGAGI. The CDR3 is 15 amino acids. V lost 6 bases, J lost 1 base, and 6 bases stayed unmatched. CDR3 loop: CASSPDRGGTDTQYF. CDR3 DNA: TGTGCCAGCAGCCCCGACAGGGGCGGCACAGATACGCAGTATTTT.

This clone was picked up a small number of times. Other DNA sequences within the sample encode an identical CDR3. The V and J genes are TRBV18 and TRBJ1-2; D unclear. In germline, CDR1 is KGHSH, CDR2 LQKENI. This CDR3 is 12 amino acids long. Trimming left V 2 bases short and J 8 bases short, with 9 bases between. The chain's CDR3 is CASSPREGGYTF. As DNA, the CDR3 is TGTGCCAGCTCACCAAGGGAGGGCGGCTACACCTTC.

The sample holds one count of this clone. This chain links TRBV6-1 with TRBJ1-3, with D uncertain. The CDR3 is 16 amino acids. Trimming pared 3 bases from V and 1 base from J, leaving 13 bases between. Germline-derived CDR1 and CDR2 are MNHNS and SASEGT. In DNA, the CDR3 is TGTGCCAGCAGTGAGACACCTCCCTCGTCTGGAAACACCATATATTTT. Translating it yields CASSETPPSSGNTIYF.